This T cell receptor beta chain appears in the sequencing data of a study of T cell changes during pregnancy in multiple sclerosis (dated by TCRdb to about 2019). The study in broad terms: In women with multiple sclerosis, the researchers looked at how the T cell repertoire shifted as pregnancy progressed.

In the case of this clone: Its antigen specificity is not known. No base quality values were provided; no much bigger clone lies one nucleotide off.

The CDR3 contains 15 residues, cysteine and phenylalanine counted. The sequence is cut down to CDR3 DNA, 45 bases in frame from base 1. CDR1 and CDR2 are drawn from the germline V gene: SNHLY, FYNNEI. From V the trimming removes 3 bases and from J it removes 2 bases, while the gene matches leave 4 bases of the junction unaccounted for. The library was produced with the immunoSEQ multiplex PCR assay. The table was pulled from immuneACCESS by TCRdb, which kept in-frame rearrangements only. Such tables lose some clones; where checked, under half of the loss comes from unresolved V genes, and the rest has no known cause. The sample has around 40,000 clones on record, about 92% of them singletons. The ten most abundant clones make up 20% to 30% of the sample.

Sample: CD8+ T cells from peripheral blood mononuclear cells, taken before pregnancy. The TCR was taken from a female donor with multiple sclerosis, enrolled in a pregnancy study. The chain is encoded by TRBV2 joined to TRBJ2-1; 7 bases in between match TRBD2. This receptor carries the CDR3 CASSEGRGTYNEQFF. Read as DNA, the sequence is TGTGCCAGCAGTGAGGGGCGGGGGACCTACAATGAGCAGTTCTTC.